This T cell receptor (beta chain) derives from a study of molecular identifiers for immune sequencing clone quantification. Germline loops: CDR1 MNHEY, CDR2 SVGEGT. Trimming removed 2 bases from V and 15 bases from J, with 14 bases in between. The CDR3 covers 12 residues. TCRdb processed the PCR reads anew with MiXCR; each CDR3 protein has one entry. The sample consists of around 43,000 distinct CDR3 sequences, roughly 19% of them appearing once. Notes on the study in general: Identical TCR molecules can share a barcode, and this sharing could underestimate highly expanded clone sizes.

Many counts were recorded for this clonotype. The antigen remains unidentified. Input for naive CD8 libraries was about 18,000 to 1,000,000 sorted cells; the RNA fraction used was 10%, 30% or 50%. Naive CD8 T cells underwent sorting with the CD8+CD4-CCR7+CD45RA+ definition. Sequencing used naive CD8+ T cells from blood, with Jurkat cell RNA spiked in. Described subset: FACS-sorted CD8+CD4-CCR7+CD45RA+ naive T cells. The chain joins TRBV6-2 or TRBV6-3 to TRBJ2-1; TRBD2 is a possible D gene (6 bases). This clonotype was sampled from a human donor in good health. Some libraries in this study had Jurkat cell RNA spiked in. CDR3 sequence (DNA): TGTGCCAGCAGTTACGGAGGGTTCGATCCGTTCTTC. Translation gives CASSYGGFDPFF.